This T cell receptor (beta chain) was obtained from a study of blood T cell repertoires in COVID-19. As for the study in general: The United States, Italy and Spain provided the acute and convalescent COVID-19 samples. Sample material is recorded as cDNA or gDNA derived from T cells, B-cell-depleted T cells, or PBMCs.

Germline CDR1 is KGHDR and CDR2 is SFDVKD. The CDR3 contains 12 residues. V lost 11 bases and J lost 7; bases outside the gene matches: 9. This clone was detected once. Per the authors' pipeline: Reference gene primer amplification in the assay estimated nucleated cell counts. The method was immunoSEQ multiplex PCR; TCRdb's version includes in-frame clones alone and lacks a portion of them. V, J and clone size are taken as reported in that table, and D and trimming were inferred from the DNA itself. The table has some 250,000 clones, more than 70% seen once; the top ten hold around 7.9%. The specimen sequenced was peripheral blood. This TCR was recovered from a man aged 40-49 years with active or convalescent COVID-19. The chain has TRBV24-1 and TRBJ1-2; 7 nucleotides agree with TRBD1. The CDR3 sequence is CAIQGGSFGYTF. Written as DNA, the CDR3 is TGTGCCATCCAGGGGGGTAGTTTTGGCTACACCTTC.